Listed here is a single T cell receptor (beta chain). The antigen it recognizes is unknown. The input lacks base qualities; no much larger clone sits a single base away. The sample belongs to a study of blood T cell repertoires in COVID-19 (dated by TCRdb to between 2020 and 2021). General notes on the study: Collaborator samples came from the United States, Italy and Spain and covered acute and convalescent phases of COVID-19. The material from the prospective study consisted of cDNA or gDNA derived from T cells, B-cell-depleted T cells, or PBMCs. Subjects who had been exposed to COVID-19, were actively infected with it, or had recovered from it provided the deeply sampled blood TCRbeta repertoires that made up the dataset. A freely available public database, intended as a resource for researchers studying the immune response to SARS-CoV-2, is where the repertoires were released. The samples were drawn from two sources: the first 160 participants of the ongoing ImmuneRACE study, and 950 to 1,500 subjects contributed by 6 global collaborators. Nearly every sample came with metadata listing a de-identified subject ID, COVID-19 status, age in years and sex. Where HLA class I and class II types were available, the types were taken from metadata supplied by the sample provider, not from assay-based typing.

The collaborating institutions used their own protocols to collect whole blood in K2EDTA tubes. For TCRbeta analysis, collaborators shipped samples as frozen whole blood, isolated PBMCs, or DNA extracted from either of those sample types. TCRbeta CDR3 regions were amplified from genomic DNA using the immunoSEQ Assay, a bias-controlled multiplex PCR. The paper's processing steps were these. Within the assay, amplification of reference gene primers was used to estimate how many nucleated cells each sample contained. To quantify the absolute abundance of each unique TCRbeta CDR3 rearrangement, sequence reads were collapsed and filtered. For each sample, productive Simpson clonality was calculated as the square root of Simpson's diversity index across productive rearrangements. The source is immuneACCESS, and TCRdb retained only in-frame sequences with V and J called. Part of the clones is not carried over; for the studies checked, unresolved V genes explain less than half of this, and the remainder is unexplained. V and J calls and clone size come straight from that table; D and trimming were deduced from the DNA. The sample table contains about 490,000 clones; only one count was recorded for approximately 83% of them. Approximately 3.4% of the sample comes from the top ten.

Here is what the overall study found, with its caveats: Clinical and demographic metadata were provided uncurated, with the amount varying by source and participant.

This clonotype originated in a human donor in a cohort sampled during active COVID-19. The sequencing input was peripheral blood.

DNA sequence: TGTGCCAGCAGCCGGGGGAGGGCCGGTTCGAATGAGCAGTTCTTC. Translated, it gives CASSRGRAGSNEQFF. This chain joins TRBV11-3 to TRBJ2-1, and 7 bases in between align with TRBD2. The germline V gene specifies SGHNT as CDR1 and YENEEA as CDR2. Unmatched junction bases come to 11, with V trimmed by 5 bases and J by 7 bases. The CDR3 starts with the cysteine, ends with the phenylalanine, and has 15 residues. Left in the record is the CDR3 DNA by itself, 45 bases read in frame from the first base.